The 27 T cell receptor beta chains below all came from one sample that was sequenced in a study of blood T cell repertoires in COVID-19. Using immunoSEQ multiplex PCR, the repertoire was profiled, and TCRdb retains in-frame clones only, with some absent. The sample consists of around 300,000 clones, 80% to 95% of them appearing once. Source material: PBMCs or T cells enriched from blood (not recorded which). The receptors stem from a woman under 40 who had recovered from COVID-19.

The chain's CDR3 is CASSYSRLNTEAFF. In DNA, the CDR3 is TGTGCCAGCAGTTATTCCCGTTTAAACACTGAAGCTTTCTTT. The gene calls are TRBV6-5 and TRBJ1-1, with D uncertain. Germline CDR1 is MNHEY and CDR2 is SVGAGI. The CDR3 totals 14 residues. Trimming removed 3 bases at V and 2 bases at J, with 10 bases between.

V and J are TRBV29-1 and TRBJ1-4; a possible D gene is TRBD1 (5 bases). Germline V lookup: CDR1 SQVTM, CDR2 ANQGSEA. Trimming removed 0 bases from V and 3 bases from J, with 17 bases in between. CDR3 size: 17 residues. This CDR3 reads CSVEDLEGRRANEKLFF. The CDR3 DNA reads as TGCAGCGTTGAAGATTTGGAGGGGAGGCGGGCTAATGAAAAACTGTTTTTT.

V gene TRBV14 combines with J gene TRBJ1-2; 7 nucleotides match TRBD1. CDR1 is SGHDN and CDR2 is FVKESK in the germline V gene. The CDR3 is 15 amino acids. V gave up 0 bases and J gave up 7 bases; unmatched junction bases: 8. Here the CDR3 reads CASSQDFGGGLGYTF. For the CDR3, the DNA is TGTGCCAGCAGCCAAGATTTCGGAGGGGGCCTTGGCTACACCTTC.

The chain joins TRBV7-6 to TRBJ2-2, with a possible D match to TRBD1 (5 bases). This CDR3 is built from 14 residues. CDR1 is SGHVS, CDR2 FNYEAQ, per germline. The ends were cut back, 5 bases at V and 6 bases at J, with 13 bases in the middle. CDR3 nucleotide sequence: TGTGCCAGCAGCCCAGGGTTTAGTTCCGGGGAGCTGTTTTTT. Its translation: CASSPGFSSGELFF.

CDR3 region: CASSPKTGSFYNYGYTF. In nucleotides, the CDR3 is TGTGCCAGCTCACCGAAGACAGGGAGCTTTTATAACTATGGCTACACCTTC. The V gene is TRBV18, the J gene TRBJ1-2; TRBD1 matches 7 bases. Trimming cost V 3 bases and J 1 base; bases outside gene matches: 11. From germline, CDR1 is KGHSH and CDR2 LQKENI. The CDR3 spans 17 residues.

V gene TRBV13 combines with J gene TRBJ2-5; 11 positions agree with TRBD2. V lost 6 bases and J lost 2; bases outside the gene matches: 14. The CDR3 sequence is 18 residues long. Germline assignment: CDR1 PRHDT and CDR2 FYEKMQ (reference sequence). CDR3: CASSHTSGRRVGQETQYF. The CDR3 bases are TGTGCCAGCAGTCATACTAGCGGGAGAAGGGTCGGGCAAGAGACCCAGTACTTC.

The chain employs TRBV7-2 and TRBJ1-2, with D unclear. Germline CDR1 and CDR2: SGHTA and FQGNSA. The CDR3 length is 13 residues. Trimming pared 1 base from V and 8 bases from J, leaving 11 bases between. CDR3 in amino acids: CASSLGGLGGYTF. The CDR3 bases are TGTGCCAGCAGCTTAGGAGGTCTCGGGGGCTACACCTTC. Full variable domain (rest looked up from reference TRBV7-2 and TRBJ1-2): GAGVSQSPSNKVTEKGKDVELRCDPISGHTALYWYRQSLGQGLEFLIYFQGNSAPDKSGLPSDRFSAERTGGSVSTLTIQRTQQEDSAVYLCASSLGGLGGYTFGSGTRLTVV.

The chain carries TRBV28 and TRBJ1-1, with D uncertain. The CDR3 runs to 15 residues. V lost 7 bases, J lost 1 base, and 16 bases lay in between. The germline V gene encodes CDR1 MDHEN and CDR2 SYDVKM. CDR3 protein: CASITPRGGNTEAFF. The DNA of the CDR3 is TGTGCCAGCATAACGCCGCGAGGCGGGAACACTGAAGCTTTCTTT. The complete variable domain, with remaining parts taken from reference TRBV28 and TRBJ1-1, reads DVKVTQSSRYLVKRTGEKVFLECVQDMDHENMFWYRQDPGLGLRLIYFSYDVKMKEKGDIPEGYSVSREKKERFSLILESASTNQTSMYLCASITPRGGNTEAFFGQGTRLTVV.

The chain recombines TRBV30 with TRBJ2-5; 9 nucleotides align to TRBD1. Germline V gene sequence: CDR1 GTSNPN, CDR2 SVGIG (reference sequence). The CDR3 spans 14 residues. J was trimmed by 2 bases and V by 3 bases; bases with no gene match: 4. CDR3 bases: TGTGCCTGGAGCCGACAGGGGGGGCAAGAGACCCAGTACTTC. It specifies CAWSRQGGQETQYF.

This chain uses TRBV19 with TRBJ2-7; TRBD2 agrees at 7 bases. The germline V gene has CDR1 LNHDA and CDR2 SQIVND (reference sequence). V lost 7 bases and J lost 4; bases outside the gene matches: 10. This CDR3 is 14 amino acids long. In DNA, the CDR3 is TGTGCCAGTAAAGATTGGGAGGGCCTGTACGAGCAGTACTTC. Encoded protein: CASKDWEGLYEQYF.

This chain links TRBV21-1 with TRBJ1-4; no check of the table's D call, TRBD1, against the DNA was made. TRBV21-1 is an annotated pseudogene. The CDR3 is 15 amino acids. The CDR3 region is CASSSRGGTNEKLFF. CDR3 DNA sequence: TGTGCCAGCAGCAGTCGAGGGGGAACTAATGAAAAACTGTTTTTT.

The chain links TRBV5-4 to TRBJ2-5, with D unclear. This CDR3 has 16 residues. V shed 2 bases and J shed 3 bases, with 17 bases lying between them. CDR1 and CDR2 from the germline V gene are SGHNT and YYREEE (reference sequence). The CDR3 region is CASSFGSKTLKETQYF. CDR3 nucleotides: TGTGCCAGCAGCTTTGGTAGCAAAACACTGAAAGAGACCCAGTACTTC. The full variable domain, in which reference TRBV5-4 and TRBJ2-5 provide the parts outside the CDR3, is ETGVTQSPTHLIKTRGQQVTLRCSSQSGHNTVSWYQQALGQGPQFIFQYYREEENGRGNFPPRFSGLQFPNYSSELNVNALELDDSALYLCASSFGSKTLKETQYFGPGTRLLVL.

The gene calls are TRBV10-3 and TRBJ1-5, with 9 bases that match TRBD1. After removal of 3 bases from V and 7 bases from J, the junction contained 7 bases not matched to a gene. This CDR3 comprises 15 residues. Germline loops: CDR1 ENHRY, CDR2 SYGVKD. For the CDR3, the DNA is TGTGCCATCAGTGACCCGACAGGGGGAGGGCAGCCCCAGCATTTT. It translates to CAISDPTGGGQPQHF.

This chain links TRBV4-3 with TRBJ1-5; TRBD1 is a possible D gene (6 bases). Germline V gives CDR1 LGHNA, CDR2 YSLEER. CDR3 size: 16 residues. Trimming left V 0 bases short and J 5 bases short, with 14 bases between. The CDR3 sequence: CASSQDTRTDYQPQHF. CDR3 coding DNA: TGCGCCAGCAGCCAAGATACCAGGACAGACTATCAGCCCCAGCATTTT.

J is TRBJ2-1 and V is TRBV5-8, with 11 nucleotides matching TRBD2. This CDR3 region has 15 residues. The V gene end was trimmed by 0 bases and the J gene end by 8 bases; junction bases not matched to a gene: 4. In germline, CDR1 is SGHTS, CDR2 YDEGEE. The CDR3 region has the DNA TGTGCCAGCAGCTTGGGTACTAGCGGGGGCGATGAGCAGTTCTTC. Protein: CASSLGTSGGDEQFF.

The genes are TRBV27 and TRBJ2-3; D might be TRBD1 (6 bases). V was clipped by 5 bases and J by 2 bases, with 11 bases between them. This CDR3 contains 14 residues. Germline V gene sequence: CDR1 MNHEY, CDR2 SMNVEV (reference sequence). CDR3 residues: CASSQTGSTDTQYF. DNA for the CDR3: TGTGCCAGCAGTCAAACAGGGTCCACAGATACGCAGTATTTT.

This clone was counted only a few times. Distinct nucleotide sequences in the sample also encode this CDR3. This rearrangement joins TRBV9 to TRBJ2-7, with 9 bases identical to TRBD1. The V gene end was trimmed by 2 bases and the J gene end by 2 bases; junction bases not matched to a gene: 2. The germline CDR1 and CDR2 sequences are SGDLS and YYNGEE. The CDR3 consists of 14 residues. The CDR3 protein is CASSVGQGAYEQYF. The CDR3 nucleotides read TGTGCCAGCAGCGTGGGACAGGGAGCCTACGAGCAGTACTTC.

The chain employs TRBV7-9 and TRBJ1-5; D gene ambiguous. V was cut by 4 bases and J by 5 bases, with 6 bases left in between. CDR3 length: 12 residues. Germline CDR1 SEHNR, CDR2 FQNEAQ (reference sequence). CDR3 sequence: CASSSPDQPQHF. The CDR3 DNA reads as TGTGCCAGCAGCTCCCCAGATCAGCCCCAGCATTTT.

The genes are TRBV6-5 and TRBJ2-3; D is unresolved. The CDR3 runs 16 residues. The germline V gene encodes CDR1 MNHEY and CDR2 SVGAGI. V was clipped by 2 bases and J by 0 bases, with 12 bases between them. The CDR3 is CASSYHPSTSTDTQYF. Here the CDR3 DNA reads TGTGCCAGCAGTTACCACCCGAGTACTAGCACAGATACGCAGTATTTT.

The chain is built from TRBV7-9 and TRBJ2-1, with D unresolved. The CDR3 is 14 residues long. Germline V gene data show CDR1 as SEHNR and CDR2 as FQNEAQ (reference sequence). The germline V and J ends were trimmed by 3 bases and 5 bases, with 11 bases remaining between them. CDR3 nucleotide sequence: TGTGCCAGCAGCTTCGTAGAGCTTAACAATGAGCAGTTCTTC. Protein: CASSFVELNNEQFF.

The rearrangement uses TRBV18 and TRBJ1-5; 7 bases fit TRBD1. This CDR3 is 14 amino acids long. The V segment lost 2 bases and the J segment 5 bases; nucleotides outside the gene matches: 3. Germline values: CDR1 KGHSH, CDR2 LQKENI. The CDR3, as DNA: TGTGCCAGCTCACCAGCCGGGACAGATCAGCCCCAGCATTTT. Its protein is CASSPAGTDQPQHF.

With respect to this clone: Other nucleotide sequences in the sample specify the same CDR3. The V call is TRBV5-1, the J call TRBJ2-1, with TRBD2 identical over 7 bases. The CDR3 sequence is 14 residues long. CDR1 SGHRS and CDR2 YFSETQ come from the germline V gene. V lost 0 bases and J lost 4; bases outside the gene matches: 1. This CDR3 reads CASSLGTSYNEQFF. The CDR3 DNA sequence: TGCGCCAGCAGCTTGGGGACTAGTTACAATGAGCAGTTCTTC.

The V and J genes are TRBV15 and TRBJ1-5, with D maybe TRBD1 (5 bases). This CDR3 has 17 residues. V was trimmed by 4 bases and J by 3 bases, leaving 19 bases between them. Germline V gives CDR1 LNHNV, CDR2 YYDKDF (reference sequence). The CDR3 DNA reads TGTGCCACCAGCACAAAAGGACACACAAGGAACAATCAGCCCCAGCATTTT. It is translated as CATSTKGHTRNNQPQHF.

The genes are TRBV28 and TRBJ2-6, with D uncertain. Germline V gene lookup returns CDR1 MDHEN and CDR2 SYDVKM. The CDR3 covers 14 residues. V gave up 5 bases and J gave up 0 bases, with 5 bases separating them. CDR3 sequence reads: CASSSISGANVLTF. CDR3 coding DNA: TGTGCCAGCAGTAGCATCTCTGGGGCCAACGTCCTGACTTTC.

The rearrangement joins TRBV6-5 to TRBJ1-1, with D possibly TRBD1 on 5 matching bases. V lost 0 bases to trimming and J lost 5 bases, with 7 bases between them. The CDR3 has 13 residues. The germline gives CDR1 MNHEY, CDR2 SVGAGI. CDR3 DNA sequence: TGTGCCAGCAGTTACTCCCGGGGGACTGAAGCTTTCTTT. It translates to CASSYSRGTEAFF.

J is TRBJ2-3 and V is TRBV19; D not certain. V gave up 8 bases and J gave up 2 bases, with 14 bases separating them. The germline gives CDR1 LNHDA, CDR2 SQIVND (reference sequence). The length of the CDR3 is 14 residues. The CDR3 reads CASAGLAITDTQYF. CDR3 bases: TGTGCCAGTGCCGGGTTGGCTATCACAGATACGCAGTATTTT.

The chain links TRBV7-9 to TRBJ2-2, with D hard to call. The CDR3 consists of 14 residues. Germline V gene data show CDR1 as SEHNR and CDR2 as FQNEAQ (reference sequence). Trimming took off 1 base at V and 2 bases at J, with 5 bases between the two ends. The DNA of the CDR3 is TGTGCCAGCAGCTTAGAACTTAACACCGGGGAGCTGTTTTTT. This codes for CASSLELNTGELFF.